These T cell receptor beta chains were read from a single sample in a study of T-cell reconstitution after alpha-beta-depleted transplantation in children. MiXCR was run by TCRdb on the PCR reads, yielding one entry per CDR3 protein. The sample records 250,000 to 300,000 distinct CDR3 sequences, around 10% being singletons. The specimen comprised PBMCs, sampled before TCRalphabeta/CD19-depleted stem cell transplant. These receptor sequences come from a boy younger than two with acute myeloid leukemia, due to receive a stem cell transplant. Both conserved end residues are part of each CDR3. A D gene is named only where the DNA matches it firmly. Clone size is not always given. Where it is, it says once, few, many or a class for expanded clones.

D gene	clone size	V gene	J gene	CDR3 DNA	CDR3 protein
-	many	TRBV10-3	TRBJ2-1	TGTGCCATCAGTGAGGACGACTCCGGGTCTCGTGAGCAGTTCTTC	CAISEDDSGSREQFF
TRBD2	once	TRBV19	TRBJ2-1	TGTGCCAGTAGCGGCCCTAGCGGGGGCTCTTCCTACAATGAGCAGTTCTTC	CASSGPSGGSSYNEQFF
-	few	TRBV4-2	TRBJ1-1	TGTGCCAGCAGCCAAGAAGGTTTCGGGCTCACTGAAGCTTTCTTT	CASSQEGFGLTEAFF
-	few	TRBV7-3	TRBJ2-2	TGTGCCAGCAGCTTAACAGTTCCCGGGGAGCTGTTTTTT	CASSLTVPGELFF
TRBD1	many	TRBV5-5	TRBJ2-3	TGTGCCAGCAGCTTGGGGCAGGGGGCAAGCACAGATACGCAGTATTTT	CASSLGQGASTDTQYF
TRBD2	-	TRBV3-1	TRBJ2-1	TGTGCCTGCAGCCCTAGCGGGGGCCGCTACAATGAGCAGTTCTTC	CACSPSGGRYNEQFF
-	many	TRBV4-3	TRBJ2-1	TGCGCCAGCAGCCAAGAGAGACTGAGCCGAGGCCGTAAGCAGTTCTTC	CASSQERLSRGRKQFF
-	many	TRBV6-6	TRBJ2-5	TGTGCCAGCAGTCCCCGATGGGAGACCCAGTACTTC	CASSPRWETQYF
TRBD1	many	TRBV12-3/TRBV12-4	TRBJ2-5	TGTGCCAGCAGTTCCCCAGGGGGCGAAGAGACCCAGTACTTC	CASSSPGGEETQYF
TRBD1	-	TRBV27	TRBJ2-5	TGTGCCAGCAGTGCGAGACAGGGTGGGCAGACCCAGTACTTC	CASSARQGGQTQYF
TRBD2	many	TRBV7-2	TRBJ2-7	TGTGCCAGCAGCTCGGGACTAGCGTTGAGGAACGAGCAGTACTTC	CASSSGLALRNEQYF
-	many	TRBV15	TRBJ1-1	TGTGCCACCAGCAGAGACGGGAACACTGAAGCTTTCTTT	CATSRDGNTEAFF
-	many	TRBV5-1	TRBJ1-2	TGCGCCAGCAGCTTGACAGGGACTAACTATGGCTACACCTTC	CASSLTGTNYGYTF
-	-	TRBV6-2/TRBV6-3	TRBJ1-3	TGTGCCAGCAGACAGAGCTCTGGAAACACCATATATTTT	CASRQSSGNTIYF